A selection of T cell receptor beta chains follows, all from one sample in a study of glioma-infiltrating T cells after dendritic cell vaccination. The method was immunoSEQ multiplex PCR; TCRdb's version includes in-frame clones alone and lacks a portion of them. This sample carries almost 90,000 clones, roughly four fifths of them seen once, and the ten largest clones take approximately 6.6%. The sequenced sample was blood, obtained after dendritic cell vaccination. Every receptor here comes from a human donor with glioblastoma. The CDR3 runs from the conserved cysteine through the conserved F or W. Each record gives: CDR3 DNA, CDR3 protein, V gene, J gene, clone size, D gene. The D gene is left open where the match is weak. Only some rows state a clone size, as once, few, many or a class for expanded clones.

CDR3nt: TGCGCCAGCAGCCAGGGGAACAGCGGCTCCTACGAGCAGTACTTC; CDR3aa: CASSQGNSGSYEQYF; v_gene: TRBV4-3; j_gene: TRBJ2-7; abundance: -; d_gene: -
CDR3nt: TGTGCCAGCAGCCCAACCGGTCCCACTTATTATGGCTACACCTTC; CDR3aa: CASSPTGPTYYGYTF; v_gene: TRBV6-5; j_gene: TRBJ1-2; abundance: -; d_gene: -
CDR3nt: TGTGCCAGCAGCTCCATAGCGGGGGGGAACTACGAGCAGTACTTC; CDR3aa: CASSSIAGGNYEQYF; v_gene: TRBV7-2; j_gene: TRBJ2-7; abundance: -; d_gene: TRBD2
CDR3nt: TGTGCCAGCAGTGAACGGGGGTCCAAAAACATTCAGTACTTC; CDR3aa: CASSERGSKNIQYF; v_gene: TRBV2; j_gene: TRBJ2-4; abundance: -; d_gene: -
CDR3nt: TGTGCCAGCAGCCAGGCTAACAGGGGGTACCTTGGAGACACCGGGGAGCTGTTTTTT; CDR3aa: CASSQANRGYLGDTGELFF; v_gene: TRBV14; j_gene: TRBJ2-2; abundance: -; d_gene: TRBD1
CDR3nt: TGCGCCAGCAGCTTGGGCCCAGGGTTGGGCGACGAGCAGTACTTC; CDR3aa: CASSLGPGLGDEQYF; v_gene: TRBV5-1; j_gene: TRBJ2-7; abundance: -; d_gene: -
CDR3nt: TGTGCCAGTAGTGCCCTCCAGACTTGGGGCTACACCTTC; CDR3aa: CASSALQTWGYTF; v_gene: TRBV19; j_gene: TRBJ1-2; abundance: -; d_gene: -
CDR3nt: TGTGCCAGCAGCTTAACGGGGGCGGGGGCCGGCACAGATACGCAGTATTTT; CDR3aa: CASSLTGAGAGTDTQYF; v_gene: TRBV7-3; j_gene: TRBJ2-3; abundance: -; d_gene: -
CDR3nt: TGCGCCAGCAGCCAAGAGCCTAGCGGGGAACCTAATACGCAGTATTTT; CDR3aa: CASSQEPSGEPNTQYF; v_gene: TRBV4-1; j_gene: TRBJ2-3; abundance: -; d_gene: TRBD2
CDR3nt: TGTGCCAGCAGCGACAGGGGGCGCAACTATGGCTACACCTTC; CDR3aa: CASSDRGRNYGYTF; v_gene: TRBV7-9; j_gene: TRBJ1-2; abundance: -; d_gene: TRBD1
CDR3nt: TGCAGCGTTGAAAAGGGGGAAGAGGGAGATACGCAGTATTTT; CDR3aa: CSVEKGEEGDTQYF; v_gene: TRBV29-1; j_gene: TRBJ2-3; abundance: -; d_gene: -
CDR3nt: TGTGCCAGCAGCTCGCCAGGTTATCAAGAGACCCAGTACTTC; CDR3aa: CASSSPGYQETQYF; v_gene: TRBV11-1; j_gene: TRBJ2-5; abundance: -; d_gene: -
CDR3nt: TGTGCCAGTAGTAACCAGTGGTATGAAGCTTTCTTT; CDR3aa: CASSNQWYEAFF; v_gene: TRBV19; j_gene: TRBJ1-1; abundance: -; d_gene: -
CDR3nt: TGTGCCAGTAGTATAGGACAAAATTCCTACGAGCAGTACTTC; CDR3aa: CASSIGQNSYEQYF; v_gene: TRBV19; j_gene: TRBJ2-7; abundance: -; d_gene: -
CDR3nt: TGCGCCAGCAGCCCCAGGGAGACCTCGGGCGGGGCCTACGAGCAGTACTTC; CDR3aa: CASSPRETSGGAYEQYF; v_gene: TRBV4-1; j_gene: TRBJ2-7; abundance: -; d_gene: -
CDR3nt: TGTGCCAGCAGCTTAGCGGGGGTAGGGGGCAGTAATGAGCAGTTCTTC; CDR3aa: CASSLAGVGGSNEQFF; v_gene: TRBV7-8; j_gene: TRBJ2-1; abundance: -; d_gene: TRBD1
CDR3nt: TGTGCCAGTAGTATTACAGGGAGCTCCTACGAGCAGTACTTC; CDR3aa: CASSITGSSYEQYF; v_gene: TRBV19; j_gene: TRBJ2-7; abundance: -; d_gene: -
CDR3nt: TGTGCCAGCAGCGGGGGGGGTGCAGGGGGCGGCACCGGGGAGCTGTTTTTT; CDR3aa: CASSGGGAGGGTGELFF; v_gene: TRBV9; j_gene: TRBJ2-2; abundance: -; d_gene: -
CDR3nt: TGTGCCAGCAGTCTAAGCAGGGGGACGAACACTGAAGCTTTCTTT; CDR3aa: CASSLSRGTNTEAFF; v_gene: TRBV6-1; j_gene: TRBJ1-1; abundance: -; d_gene: TRBD1
CDR3nt: TGTGCCAGCAGCTTGGGGCTGTTGGGCGCCGGGGAGCTGTTTTTT; CDR3aa: CASSLGLLGAGELFF; v_gene: TRBV5-4; j_gene: TRBJ2-2; abundance: -; d_gene: -
CDR3nt: TGTGCCAGTAGTATTACCCTCGGGGGTAGTTGGTACTTC; CDR3aa: CASSITLGGSWYF; v_gene: TRBV19; j_gene: TRBJ2-7; abundance: -; d_gene: -
CDR3nt: TGCGCCAGCAGCCAAGGCTCCTACCCCCTCTCCGAGCAGTACTTC; CDR3aa: CASSQGSYPLSEQYF; v_gene: TRBV4-1; j_gene: TRBJ2-7; abundance: many; d_gene: -
CDR3nt: TGTGCCAGTAGTATCGCAGTTAATGTTGAAGCTTTCTTT; CDR3aa: CASSIAVNVEAFF; v_gene: TRBV19; j_gene: TRBJ1-1; abundance: -; d_gene: -
CDR3nt: TGTGCCAGCAGCTTAGGCAGGGTAGAGACCCAGTACTTC; CDR3aa: CASSLGRVETQYF; v_gene: TRBV7-6; j_gene: TRBJ2-5; abundance: -; d_gene: -
CDR3nt: TGTGCCAGCAGCTCTTCCCCTGGGACTAGCGGGACAGATACGCAGTATTTT; CDR3aa: CASSSSPGTSGTDTQYF; v_gene: TRBV7-8; j_gene: TRBJ2-3; abundance: -; d_gene: TRBD2
CDR3nt: TGTGCCAGCATGGGGACAGCGAACACCGGGGAGCTGTTTTTT; CDR3aa: CASMGTANTGELFF; v_gene: TRBV6-5; j_gene: TRBJ2-2; abundance: -; d_gene: TRBD1
CDR3nt: TGCGCCAGCAGCAAGGGACAGGGGGCGGGAACTGAAGCTTTCTTT; CDR3aa: CASSKGQGAGTEAFF; v_gene: TRBV5-1; j_gene: TRBJ1-1; abundance: -; d_gene: TRBD1
CDR3nt: TGTGCCAGCGTACGCGCAACTAATGAAAAACTGTTTTTT; CDR3aa: CASVRATNEKLFF; v_gene: TRBV6-6; j_gene: TRBJ1-4; abundance: once; d_gene: -
CDR3nt: TGCAGCGTCGACGGACAGGGTGGATATGGCTACACCTTC; CDR3aa: CSVDGQGGYGYTF; v_gene: TRBV29-1; j_gene: TRBJ1-2; abundance: -; d_gene: TRBD1
CDR3nt: TGCGCCAGCAGCCCCAAGGAGGCCCGAGTGCAGACTGAAGCTTTCTTT; CDR3aa: CASSPKEARVQTEAFF; v_gene: TRBV5-1; j_gene: TRBJ1-1; abundance: -; d_gene: -
CDR3nt: TGCGCCAGCAGGGCTACCGGGACACGCCAAGAGACCCAGTACTTC; CDR3aa: CASRATGTRQETQYF; v_gene: TRBV4-1; j_gene: TRBJ2-5; abundance: -; d_gene: -
CDR3nt: TGTGCCAGCAGCCCCAGCGGGACAATTAATGAGCAGTTCTTC; CDR3aa: CASSPSGTINEQFF; v_gene: TRBV9; j_gene: TRBJ2-1; abundance: once; d_gene: -
CDR3nt: TGTGCCAGCAGCCAGTACGGCGGGGGGGGAACGCAGTATTTT; CDR3aa: CASSQYGGGGTQYF; v_gene: TRBV7-2; j_gene: TRBJ2-3; abundance: -; d_gene: TRBD2
CDR3nt: TGTGCCAGCAGTCTTATACAGGGTGCTCGTCAAGGGCAGTACTTC; CDR3aa: CASSLIQGARQGQYF; v_gene: TRBV6-6; j_gene: TRBJ2-7; abundance: -; d_gene: -
CDR3nt: TGTGCCAGCAGCAGATCCGGGATCTATGGCTACACCTTC; CDR3aa: CASSRSGIYGYTF; v_gene: TRBV11-2; j_gene: TRBJ1-2; abundance: -; d_gene: -
CDR3nt: TGTGCCAGCAGCTTAACGGGACAGGGCGTCGAGCAGTACTTC; CDR3aa: CASSLTGQGVEQYF; v_gene: TRBV7-3; j_gene: TRBJ2-7; abundance: -; d_gene: TRBD1
CDR3nt: TGTGCCATCAGTCCGGACCTCGGACGGGGGAACACTGAAGCTTTCTTT; CDR3aa: CAISPDLGRGNTEAFF; v_gene: TRBV10-3; j_gene: TRBJ1-1; abundance: -; d_gene: -
CDR3nt: TGTGCCAGCACCCAGCCCGGGACTAGCGGGGGCACCGGGGAGCTGTTTTTT; CDR3aa: CASTQPGTSGGTGELFF; v_gene: TRBV5-4; j_gene: TRBJ2-2; abundance: -; d_gene: TRBD2
CDR3nt: TGTGCCAGCAGTTACCCCCAGGGATCTAACTATGGCTACACCTTC; CDR3aa: CASSYPQGSNYGYTF; v_gene: TRBV6-6; j_gene: TRBJ1-2; abundance: -; d_gene: -
CDR3nt: TGTGCCAGCAAGACCGGGACAGGGGGTAATCAGCCCCAGCATTTT; CDR3aa: CASKTGTGGNQPQHF; v_gene: TRBV2; j_gene: TRBJ1-5; abundance: -; d_gene: TRBD1
CDR3nt: TGTGCCAGCAGAGACCTCTTAGCGGGGGGCACAGATACGCAGTATTTT; CDR3aa: CASRDLLAGGTDTQYF; v_gene: TRBV2; j_gene: TRBJ2-3; abundance: -; d_gene: TRBD2
CDR3nt: TGTGCCAGTAGACAACGAGATGGCGGATTTAACTATGGCTACACCTTC; CDR3aa: CASRQRDGGFNYGYTF; v_gene: TRBV19; j_gene: TRBJ1-2; abundance: -; d_gene: -
CDR3nt: TGCGCCAGCAGCCAGGGACAGGGGGCACCCATGAACACTGAAGCTTTCTTT; CDR3aa: CASSQGQGAPMNTEAFF; v_gene: TRBV4-1; j_gene: TRBJ1-1; abundance: -; d_gene: TRBD1
CDR3nt: TGTGCCAGCAGCCGACAGGGTAACACTGAAGCTTTCTTT; CDR3aa: CASSRQGNTEAFF; v_gene: TRBV7-2; j_gene: TRBJ1-1; abundance: once; d_gene: TRBD1
CDR3nt: TGTGCCAGCAGCTTTTCTAACAGGGCCAATGGCTACACCTTC; CDR3aa: CASSFSNRANGYTF; v_gene: TRBV5-6; j_gene: TRBJ1-2; abundance: -; d_gene: -
CDR3nt: TGTGCCAGCAGTGGTGGGACGGGGGAGTACACAGATACGCAGTATTTT; CDR3aa: CASSGGTGEYTDTQYF; v_gene: TRBV25-1; j_gene: TRBJ2-3; abundance: -; d_gene: -
CDR3nt: TGCGCCAGCAGCTCGGGACAGGGGGGGTCGGAAGCTTTCTTT; CDR3aa: CASSSGQGGSEAFF; v_gene: TRBV5-1; j_gene: TRBJ1-1; abundance: -; d_gene: TRBD1
CDR3nt: TGTGCCAGCACCTTCTCTCCGGGACAGGGCGACTATGGCTACACCTTC; CDR3aa: CASTFSPGQGDYGYTF; v_gene: TRBV5-4; j_gene: TRBJ1-2; abundance: -; d_gene: TRBD1
CDR3nt: TGTGCCAGCAGAGTACAGGGGACGGTCTCTGAAGCTTTCTTT; CDR3aa: CASRVQGTVSEAFF; v_gene: TRBV6-1; j_gene: TRBJ1-1; abundance: -; d_gene: TRBD1
CDR3nt: TGTGCCAGCAGCCCGTCCCGCGGCCCGAACACTGAAGCTTTCTTT; CDR3aa: CASSPSRGPNTEAFF; v_gene: TRBV9; j_gene: TRBJ1-1; abundance: -; d_gene: -
CDR3nt: TGTGCCAGCGGGGCGGGGTACCCCTACGAGCAGTACTTC; CDR3aa: CASGAGYPYEQYF; v_gene: TRBV7-2; j_gene: TRBJ2-7; abundance: -; d_gene: -
CDR3nt: TGCGCCAGCAGCCAAGACCCCCGGAGGACAGCTCACTATGGCTACACCTTC; CDR3aa: CASSQDPRRTAHYGYTF; v_gene: TRBV4-3; j_gene: TRBJ1-2; abundance: -; d_gene: -
CDR3nt: TGTGCCAGCAGTGAAAACAACTACGAGCAGTACTTC; CDR3aa: CASSENNYEQYF; v_gene: TRBV6-1; j_gene: TRBJ2-7; abundance: -; d_gene: -
CDR3nt: TGTGCTAGTGGTTTGGGGACAGAGAACACTGAAGCTTTCTTT; CDR3aa: CASGLGTENTEAFF; v_gene: TRBV12-5; j_gene: TRBJ1-1; abundance: -; d_gene: -
CDR3nt: TGTGCCAGCAGCCTAGGACATGCTAACTATGGCTACACCTTC; CDR3aa: CASSLGHANYGYTF; v_gene: TRBV2; j_gene: TRBJ1-2; abundance: -; d_gene: -
CDR3nt: TGTGCCAGCAGCTTATTCAGTCCCCAGGTCGTCCCAGATACGCAGTATTTT; CDR3aa: CASSLFSPQVVPDTQYF; v_gene: TRBV7-2; j_gene: TRBJ2-3; abundance: -; d_gene: -
CDR3nt: TGTGCCAGCAGCTTCGGACAGGGATATCAGCCCCAGCATTTT; CDR3aa: CASSFGQGYQPQHF; v_gene: TRBV7-8; j_gene: TRBJ1-5; abundance: -; d_gene: TRBD1